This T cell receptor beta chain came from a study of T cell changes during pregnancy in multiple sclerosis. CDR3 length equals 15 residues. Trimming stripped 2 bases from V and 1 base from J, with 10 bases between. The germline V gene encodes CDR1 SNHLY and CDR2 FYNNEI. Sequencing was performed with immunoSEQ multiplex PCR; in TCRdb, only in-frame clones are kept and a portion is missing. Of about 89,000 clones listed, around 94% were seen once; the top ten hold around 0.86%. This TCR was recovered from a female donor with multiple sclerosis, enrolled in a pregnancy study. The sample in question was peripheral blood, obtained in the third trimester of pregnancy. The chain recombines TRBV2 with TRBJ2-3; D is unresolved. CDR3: CASSEIRYRTDTQYF. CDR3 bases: TGTGCCAGCAGTGAAATCCGGTATCGCACAGATACGCAGTATTTT.